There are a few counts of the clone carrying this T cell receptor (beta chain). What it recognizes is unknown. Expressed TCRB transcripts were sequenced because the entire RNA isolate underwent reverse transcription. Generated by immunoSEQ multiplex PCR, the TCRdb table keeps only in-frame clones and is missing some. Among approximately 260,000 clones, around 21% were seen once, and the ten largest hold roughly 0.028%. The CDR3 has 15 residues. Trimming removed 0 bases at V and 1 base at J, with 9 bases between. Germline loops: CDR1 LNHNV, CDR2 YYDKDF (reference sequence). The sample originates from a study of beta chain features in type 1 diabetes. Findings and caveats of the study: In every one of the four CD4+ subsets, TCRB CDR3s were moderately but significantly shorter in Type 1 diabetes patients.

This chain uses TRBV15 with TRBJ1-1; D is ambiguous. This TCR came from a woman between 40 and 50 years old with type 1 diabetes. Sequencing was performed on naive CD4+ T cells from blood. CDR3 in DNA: TGTGCCACCAGCAGAGAGGTCGCGGGGAACACTGAAGCTTTCTTT. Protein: CATSREVAGNTEAFF.